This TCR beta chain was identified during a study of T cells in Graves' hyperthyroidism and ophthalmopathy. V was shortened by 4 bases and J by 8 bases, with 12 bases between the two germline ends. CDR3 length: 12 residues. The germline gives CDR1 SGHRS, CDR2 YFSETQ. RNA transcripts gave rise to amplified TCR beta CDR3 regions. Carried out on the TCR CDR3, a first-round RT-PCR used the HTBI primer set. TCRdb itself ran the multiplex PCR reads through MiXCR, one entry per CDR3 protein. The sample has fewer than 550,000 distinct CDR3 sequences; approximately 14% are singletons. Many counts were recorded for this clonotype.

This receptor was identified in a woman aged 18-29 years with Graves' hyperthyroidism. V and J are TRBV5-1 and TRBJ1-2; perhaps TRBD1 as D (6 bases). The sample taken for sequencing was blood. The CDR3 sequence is CASSGWTAGYTF. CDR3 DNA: TGCGCCAGCAGCGGCTGGACAGCCGGCTACACCTTC.